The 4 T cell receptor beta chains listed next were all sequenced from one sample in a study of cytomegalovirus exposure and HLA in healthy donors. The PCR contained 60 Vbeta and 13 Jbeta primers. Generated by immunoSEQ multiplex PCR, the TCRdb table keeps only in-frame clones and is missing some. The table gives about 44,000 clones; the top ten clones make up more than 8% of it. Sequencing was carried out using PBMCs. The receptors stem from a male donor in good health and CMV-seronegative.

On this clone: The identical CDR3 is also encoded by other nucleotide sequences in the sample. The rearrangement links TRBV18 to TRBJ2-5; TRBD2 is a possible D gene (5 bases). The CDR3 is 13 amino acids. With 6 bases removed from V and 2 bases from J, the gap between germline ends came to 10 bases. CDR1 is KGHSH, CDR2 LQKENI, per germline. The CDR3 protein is CASSPGLQETQYF. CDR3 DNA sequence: TGTGCCAGCTCCCCGGGATTACAAGAGACCCAGTACTTC.

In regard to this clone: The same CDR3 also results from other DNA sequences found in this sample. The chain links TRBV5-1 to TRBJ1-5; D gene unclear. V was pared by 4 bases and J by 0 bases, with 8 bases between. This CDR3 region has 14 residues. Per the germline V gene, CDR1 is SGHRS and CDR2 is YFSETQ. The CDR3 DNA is TGCGCCAGCAGCCCGAGTAATAGCAATCAGCCCCAGCATTTT. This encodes CASSPSNSNQPQHF.

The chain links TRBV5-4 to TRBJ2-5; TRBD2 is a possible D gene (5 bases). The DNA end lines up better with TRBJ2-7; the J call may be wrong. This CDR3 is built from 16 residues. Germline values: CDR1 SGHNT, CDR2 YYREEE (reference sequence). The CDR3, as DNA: TGTGCCAGCAGCTTCCTTGGAGTGGCGGGCTACTACGAGCAGTACTTC. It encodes CASSFLGVAGYYEQYF.

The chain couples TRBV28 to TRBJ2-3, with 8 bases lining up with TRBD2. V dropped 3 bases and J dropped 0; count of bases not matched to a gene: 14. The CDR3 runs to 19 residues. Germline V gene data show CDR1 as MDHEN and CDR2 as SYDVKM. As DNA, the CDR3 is TGTGCCAGCAGTTTCCCTCTCGGGAGGGCTCGTACTAGCACAGATACGCAGTATTTT. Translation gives CASSFPLGRARTSTDTQYF.